One and the same sample provided the 26 T cell receptor beta chains below, sequenced in a study of CD8 T cells in ankylosing spondylitis. Study results and caveats: Ankylosing spondylitis blood appeared to be characterized by a TCR beta motif of about eight highly homologous variants.

TCRdb reprocessed the 5' RACE reads via MiXCR and lists one record per CDR3 protein. The sample yields fewer than 500,000 distinct CDR3 sequences, about a fifth seen once. The antigens of these receptors remain unknown. The sequenced sample consisted of blood, either unsorted or a sorted T cell fraction (not recorded which). These receptors all stem from a male donor with ankylosing spondylitis.

This clonotype showed up just a few times. This sequence joins TRBV2 and TRBJ1-1, with no clear D. Germline V gene lookup returns CDR1 SNHLY and CDR2 FYNNEI. With 3 bases removed from V and 4 bases from J, the gap between germline ends came to 12 bases. This CDR3 is 14 amino acids long. The CDR3 loop reads CASSELWVGTEAFF. The CDR3 DNA sequence: TGTGCCAGCAGTGAGCTCTGGGTGGGCACTGAAGCTTTCTTT.

The count of this clonotype is one. The rearrangement joins TRBV10-3 to TRBJ2-3; tentatively, D is TRBD2 (5 bases). V lost 10 bases and J lost 2, with 10 bases in between. The germline V gene has CDR1 ENHRY and CDR2 SYGVKD. This CDR3 has 12 amino acids. The CDR3 here is CATHGVTDTQYF. The CDR3 coding sequence is TGTGCCACCCACGGGGTCACAGATACGCAGTATTTT.

The chain recombines TRBV14 with TRBJ2-7; the D gene is possibly TRBD2 (6 bases). This CDR3 has 19 amino acids. Trimming left V 6 bases short and J 1 base short, with 28 bases between. CDR1 is SGHDN and CDR2 is FVKESK in the germline V gene. The CDR3 nucleotides are TGTGCCAGCAGTAAATTTTACGGGAGCAGGTGGTTTGGTTCCTACGAGCAGTACTTC. Protein: CASSKFYGSRWFGSYEQYF.

A few counts support this clonotype. The chain employs TRBV9 and TRBJ2-3; 10 positions match TRBD2. Germline V CDR1 and CDR2: SGDLS, YYNGEE. Trimming at V came to 2 bases and at J to 4 bases, leaving 4 bases not matched to a gene. The CDR3 runs to 15 residues. The CDR3 bases are TGTGCCAGCAGCGTTAGCGGGAGGAACGCAGATACGCAGTATTTT. This translates into CASSVSGRNADTQYF.

This chain joins TRBV7-2 and TRBJ2-1, with 13 positions matching TRBD2. Germline CDR1 reads SGHTA; CDR2 reads FQGNSA. The V segment lost 4 bases and the J segment 4 bases; nucleotides outside the gene matches: 1. The CDR3 runs to 15 residues. In nucleotides, the CDR3 is TGTGCCAGCAGCTGGACTAGCGGGAGATACAATGAGCAGTTCTTC. Its protein product is CASSWTSGRYNEQFF. Variable domain in full (rest from reference TRBV7-2 and TRBJ2-1): GAGVSQSPSNKVTEKGKDVELRCDPISGHTALYWYRQSLGQGLEFLIYFQGNSAPDKSGLPSDRFSAERTGGSVSTLTIQRTQQEDSAVYLCASSWTSGRYNEQFFGPGTRLTVL.

This clonotype was detected once. The gene calls are TRBV6-1 and TRBJ2-1, with no clear D. The CDR3 covers 17 residues. Trimming pared 6 bases from V and 1 base from J, leaving 19 bases between. Germline assignment: CDR1 MNHNS and CDR2 SASEGT. In nucleotides, the CDR3 is TGTGCCAGCAGCCCAAGCCCCCCTGGACCTTCCTACAATGAGCAGTTCTTC. It codes for CASSPSPPGPSYNEQFF.

This clonotype showed up just a few times. The genes are TRBV10-3 and TRBJ1-4; no reliable D call. The germline V gene encodes CDR1 ENHRY and CDR2 SYGVKD. The CDR3 has 14 residues. V lost 8 bases to trimming and J lost 3 bases, with 13 bases between them. CDR3 in DNA: TGTGCCATCGGCCCATCGTCCTCTAATGAAAAACTGTTTTTT. Residues: CAIGPSSSNEKLFF.

This chain's CDR3 is CASSYLIGGTDTEAFF. CDR3 DNA sequence: TGTGCCAGCAGTTATCTAATAGGGGGCACGGACACTGAAGCTTTCTTT. The chain uses TRBV6-2 or TRBV6-3 and TRBJ1-1; 7 nucleotides align to TRBD1. CDR3 size: 16 residues. V was clipped by 3 bases and J by 3 bases; unmatched bases: 10. Germline V gene sequence: CDR1 MNHEY, CDR2 SVGEGT.

This clonotype was counted at least ten times. The chain employs TRBV5-1 and TRBJ2-1; 7 bases align to TRBD2. The length of the CDR3 is 15 residues. J gave up 2 bases and V 7 bases, and 9 bases lay outside the gene matches. The germline V gene encodes CDR1 SGHRS and CDR2 YFSETQ. The CDR3 reads CASSVQSGTYNEQFF. CDR3 nucleotides: TGCGCCAGCTCGGTCCAAAGCGGGACCTACAATGAGCAGTTCTTC.

This clonotype showed up many times. The chain has TRBV9 and TRBJ2-1; unclear D gene. This CDR3 is 14 amino acids long. Germline V gives CDR1 SGDLS, CDR2 YYNGEE. V was trimmed by 0 bases and J by 1 base, leaving 5 bases between them. CDR3: CASSVGLSYNEQFF. CDR3 nucleotide sequence: TGTGCCAGCAGCGTAGGTCTGTCCTACAATGAGCAGTTCTTC.

V usage is TRBV10-3 and J usage is TRBJ2-7; the match to TRBD2 covers 11 bases. The CDR3 contains 15 residues. Germline lookup yields CDR1 ENHRY and CDR2 SYGVKD. The V and J ends lost 1 base and 3 bases, in that order; junction bases with no gene match: 2. In DNA form, the CDR3 reads TGTGCCATCAGTGAGTGGACTAGCGGGCACTACGAGCAGTACTTC. Amino acid sequence: CAISEWTSGHYEQYF.

This clonotype appeared a few times. At one end the junction does not follow the germline gene, possibly because of a read error. J is TRBJ2-7 and V is TRBV28; D is unclear. The germline CDR1 and CDR2 sequences are MDHEN and SYDVKM. The CDR3 extends over 11 amino acids. In DNA form, the CDR3 reads TGTGCCAGCAGCACCCAACGAGACATACACTTC. As protein: CASSTQRDIHF.

This clonotype has just a few counts. The V call is TRBV4-1, the J call TRBJ1-2; no firm D call. This CDR3 comprises 15 residues. The V end was cut by 1 base, the J end by 4 bases, with 13 bases between. Germline V gene sequence: CDR1 MGHRA, CDR2 YSYEKL. Here the CDR3 DNA reads TGCGCCAGCAGCCAAGGTCTACGGGCCCCCTATGGCTACACCTTC. It encodes CASSQGLRAPYGYTF.

The V gene is TRBV12-3 or TRBV12-4, the J gene TRBJ1-5, with a possible D match to TRBD1 (5 bases). This CDR3 is built from 14 residues. Trimming removed 4 bases at V and 2 bases at J, with 9 bases between. CDR3 bases: TGTGCCAGCAGTTGGGGCCGGGGCAATCAGCCCCAGCATTTT. Amino acid sequence: CASSWGRGNQPQHF.

This clonotype was detected ten times or more. V is TRBV12-3 or TRBV12-4 and J is TRBJ1-5, with 9 bases matching TRBD1. V shed 7 bases and J 6 bases; nucleotides not matched to a gene: 7. The CDR3 runs 14 residues. CDR3 in amino acids: CASNIGQGSQPQHF. The CDR3 bases are TGTGCCAGCAACATTGGACAGGGGAGTCAGCCCCAGCATTTT.

This clonotype was recorded once. An end of the junction differs from the germline gene, which may be a read error. This chain joins TRBV7-9 and TRBJ1-6; D not certain. The CDR3 contains 13 residues. Germline V gene data show CDR1 as SEHNR and CDR2 as FQNEAQ (reference sequence). As DNA, the CDR3 is TGTGCCAGCAGTTTAGGCGCCCCGGGGCCCCTCCACTTT. Its protein is CASSLGAPGPLHF.

In its sample, this clonotype was seen a few times. The chain carries TRBV5-1 and TRBJ2-2; D unclear. V lost 3 bases, J lost 8 bases, and 11 bases lay in between. The CDR3 is made up of 13 amino acids. The germline gives CDR1 SGHRS, CDR2 YFSETQ. CDR3 sequence: CASSSESVGELFF. CDR3 nucleotide sequence: TGCGCCAGCAGCTCCGAATCAGTGGGGGAGCTGTTTTTT.

The rearrangement joins TRBV7-9 to TRBJ1-2, with D perhaps TRBD1 (6 bases). V was cut by 3 bases and J by 4 bases, with 9 bases left in between. Germline CDR1 SEHNR, CDR2 FQNEAQ (reference sequence). The CDR3 has 13 amino acids. The CDR3 nucleotides read TGTGCCAGCAGCTTGGACAGTTTCTATGGCTACACCTTC. Amino acids: CASSLDSFYGYTF.

This clonotype occurred a few times. The chain carries TRBV6-1 and TRBJ2-1; 8 positions agree with TRBD2. The CDR3 sequence is 15 residues long. The germline V gene encodes CDR1 MNHNS and CDR2 SASEGT. The V segment lost 6 bases and the J segment 2 bases; nucleotides outside the gene matches: 6. The CDR3 DNA is TGTGCCAGCAGCGCGACTAGCGATGCCTACAATGAGCAGTTCTTC. Its protein product is CASSATSDAYNEQFF.

V gene TRBV12-3 or TRBV12-4 combines with J gene TRBJ1-2; D is ambiguous. With 1 base removed from V and 8 bases from J, the gap between germline ends came to 14 bases. The CDR3 contains 14 residues. CDR3 region: CASSLVPFWEGYTF. The DNA of the CDR3 is TGTGCCAGCAGTTTAGTTCCCTTCTGGGAGGGCTACACCTTC.

The chain links TRBV6-2 or TRBV6-3 to TRBJ2-7; 11 nucleotides line up with TRBD2. CDR1 MNHEY and CDR2 SVGEGT come from the germline V gene. CDR3 length equals 15 residues. V lost 5 bases and J lost 0; bases outside the gene matches: 3. The CDR3 protein is CASSRLAGSSYEQYF. The CDR3 coding sequence is TGTGCCAGCAGTCGACTAGCGGGAAGCTCCTACGAGCAGTACTTC.

The chain joins TRBV12-3 or TRBV12-4 to TRBJ1-1; D remains unclear. Trimming took 4 bases from V and 4 from J, leaving 10 bases between them. This CDR3 spans 13 amino acids. The CDR3 spells CASSSLGITEAFF. The DNA of the CDR3 is TGTGCCAGCAGTTCCCTCGGAATCACTGAAGCTTTCTTT.

The chain joins TRBV4-2 to TRBJ2-1, with a weak D call TRBD1 (6 bases). This CDR3 is 15 amino acids long. Between the trimmed V and J ends, which lost 1 base and 6 bases, there was a span of 13 bases. Germline CDR1 LGHNA, CDR2 YNFKEQ. The CDR3 sequence: CASSQGPDRSNEQFF. The CDR3 nucleotides are TGTGCCAGCAGCCAAGGACCCGACAGGTCCAATGAGCAGTTCTTC.

This chain links TRBV11-2 with TRBJ1-2; D is uncertain. V shed 8 bases and J shed 2 bases, with 9 bases lying between them. The CDR3 spans 12 residues. Germline values: CDR1 SGHAT, CDR2 FQNNGV. The CDR3 DNA sequence: TGTGCCAGCTCGAAAGAAAACTATGGCTACACCTTC. Protein sequence: CASSKENYGYTF.

The chain employs TRBV18 and TRBJ2-1, with 8 bases identical to TRBD2. This CDR3 contains 16 residues. Germline assignment: CDR1 KGHSH and CDR2 LQKENI. V shed 3 bases, J shed 4 bases, and the junction held 8 bases outside the gene matches. The CDR3 nucleotides are TGTGCCAGCTCACCTCGGGAGGGCCAGAGTTACAATGAGCAGTTCTTC. This codes for CASSPREGQSYNEQFF.

J is TRBJ2-1 and V is TRBV7-6; TRBD2 matches 8 bases. Germline V CDR1 and CDR2: SGHVS, FNYEAQ. V was pared by 2 bases and J by 9 bases, with 15 bases of the junction left unmatched. CDR3 length: 17 amino acids. This chain's CDR3 is CASSLSPSGGRLIEQFF. The CDR3 DNA follows: TGTGCCAGCAGCTTATCCCCCTCGGGAGGGCGTTTGATTGAGCAGTTCTTC.